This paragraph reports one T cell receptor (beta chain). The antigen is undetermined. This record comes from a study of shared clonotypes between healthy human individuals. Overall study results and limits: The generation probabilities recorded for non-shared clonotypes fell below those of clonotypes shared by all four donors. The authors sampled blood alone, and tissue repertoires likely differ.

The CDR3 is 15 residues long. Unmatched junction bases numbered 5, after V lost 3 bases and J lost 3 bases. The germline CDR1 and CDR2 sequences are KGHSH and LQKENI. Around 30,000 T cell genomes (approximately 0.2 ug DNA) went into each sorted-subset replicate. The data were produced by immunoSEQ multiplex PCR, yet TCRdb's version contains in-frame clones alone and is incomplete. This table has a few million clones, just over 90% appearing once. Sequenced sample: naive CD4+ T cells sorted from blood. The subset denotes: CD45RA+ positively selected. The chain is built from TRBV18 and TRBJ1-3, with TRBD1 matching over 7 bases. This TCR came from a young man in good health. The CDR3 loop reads CASSPPRTGGNTIYF. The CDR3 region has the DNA TGTGCCAGCTCACCCCCACGGACAGGTGGAAACACCATATATTTT. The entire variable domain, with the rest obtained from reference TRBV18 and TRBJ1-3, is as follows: NAGVMQNPRHLVRRRGQEARLRCSPMKGHSHVYWYRQLPEEGLKFMVYLQKENIIDESGMPKERFSAEFPKEGPSILRIQQVVRGDSAAYFCASSPPRTGGNTIYFGEGSWLTVV.